This TCR beta chain stems from a study of long-term antiretroviral therapy in people with HIV (dated by TCRdb to between 2021 and 2023). About the full investigation: Collection of the earliest samples took place about a decade ahead of the 2015 WHO recommendation for immediate ART, at a time when ART was typically delayed until CD4 counts fell. This retrospective serial study examined whether starting ART and sustained HIV suppression were associated with changes in the composition and diversity of the TRB repertoire in peripheral blood. A total of about 180 cryopreserved PBMC samples were contributed to the cohort by 30 adults with confirmed HIV infection, with samples collected serially over a mean of roughly six years (range 1-12). About 35% of the 30 participants with HIV were female. No cross-contamination during QIAcube processing was shown when test extractions of a monoclonal T-cell line were performed alongside about 33 polyclonal samples.

Study-wide findings and limitations: Expanded TRB clones identified before ART initiation dominated the repertoire across all time points, though the dominance fluctuated and decreased in many PLHIV after ART. Starting ART was linked to a significant rise in TRB diversity, yet even after long-term ART the diversity remained significantly lower than in transplant donor controls. Because pre-ART samples had limited cell numbers, profiling was done on unsorted PBMC rather than on sorted CD4+ and CD8+ T cells. The samples span the years 2004 to 2017, and the ART regimens used at that time may not be as effective as current regimens. Inferences about post-ART repertoire changes were limited because no data were available on ART adherence, viral resistance or therapy changes. Because PBMC availability was limited, only the TCR beta chain was sequenced, with no alpha chain pairing. Narrower CDR3 length ranges were observed in HIV repertoires than in controls, and an antigen-experienced repertoire with only a slight naive shift after ART was suggested by the network structure.

Comment on this clone: Its antigen remains unidentified. No quality values exist for individual bases; no much larger clone is one base distant.

CDR1 and CDR2 (MNHEY, SVGAGI) derive from the germline V gene. Between the V and J ends, shortened by 2 bases and 7 bases respectively, the junction contains 8 bases. From the cysteine up to the phenylalanine, the CDR3 has a length of 12 residues. Of all the DNA, just the CDR3 is kept, 36 bases in frame from base 1. Participants were included only if at least one PBMC sample before ART initiation and at least two post-ART samples were available. Treatment was received in the United States of America by all participants with HIV. Cryopreserved samples of roughly 0.95-10 million PBMC were thawed and washed before DNA extraction. At the time of the earliest PBMC sample, participants with HIV were aged between roughly 20 and 54 years. Per participant, PBMC samples came from 1-4 timepoints prior to ART initiation and 2-8 timepoints following ART initiation, for a median of 7 samples. Serial HIV viral load, CD4+ T-cell count, ART history and demographic data were obtained for every participant. Using a Qiagen kit on a QIAcube, genomic DNA was extracted from unsorted PBMC, with samples processed in batches of 12.

The immunoSEQ hsTCRB v3.0 assay was used at survey level resolution to sequence the TRB variable region. The target sequencing depth for TRB was roughly 40,000-55,000 T-cell genomes per sample. An Illumina MiSeq with a v3 150-cycle kit was used to sequence the pooled TRB libraries. The original pipeline was this. Analysis of repertoires was carried out in R inside a reproducible Nextflow workflow spanning QC, data transformation and analysis. LymphoSeq2, an R package for AIRR-Seq data exploration, was used to implement custom analyses. A handful of samples that produced fewer than 5000 total TRB sequences were removed, so approximately 170 HIV repertoires were analyzed. Among the 170 to 200 retained HIV repertoires, about 59 were collected before ART initiation and 120 to 140 were collected after ART initiation. Each repertoire was downsampled to 5000 TRB nucleotide sequences, and summary statistics were averaged across 100 downsampling iterations. The analysis kept only TRB sequences whose CDR3 regions were at least seven amino acids long. Diversity was measured with a Shannon entropy-derived clonality score and the Gini coefficient. In the repertoire networks, any two of the top 5000 CDR3 amino acid sequences were connected whenever the two sequences differed by an edit distance of one. For TRB CDR3 amino acid sequences, antigen specificity groups and MHC restriction were predicted with GLIPH2. Known CMV, EBV, HIV or tissue antigen associations were flagged by matching CDR3 amino acid sequences against VDJdb and McPAS-TCR. Pre-ART, post-ART and control groups were compared with Wilcoxon signed-rank tests and Holm-Bonferroni correction. Drawn from immuneACCESS, this table holds only the in-frame rearrangements with V and J called that TCRdb kept. Clones are partly lost; checked studies trace under half to an unresolved V gene and leave the rest unexplained. From that table come the V and J calls and clone size; the DNA was used to work out D and trimming. The table for this sample lists tens of thousands of clones; roughly 87% of them were counted only once. The ten top clones hold over 0.8% of the sample.

This sample comprised unsorted PBMCs, obtained 2 years after starting antiretroviral therapy. The chain uses TRBV6-5 and TRBJ2-5, with the identity of the D gene unclear. The source is a man aged 45 to 65 with HIV. The nucleotide sequence reads as follows: TGTGCCAGCAGTTACCATGCCGGGACCCAGTACTTC. Translated, it reads CASSYHAGTQYF.